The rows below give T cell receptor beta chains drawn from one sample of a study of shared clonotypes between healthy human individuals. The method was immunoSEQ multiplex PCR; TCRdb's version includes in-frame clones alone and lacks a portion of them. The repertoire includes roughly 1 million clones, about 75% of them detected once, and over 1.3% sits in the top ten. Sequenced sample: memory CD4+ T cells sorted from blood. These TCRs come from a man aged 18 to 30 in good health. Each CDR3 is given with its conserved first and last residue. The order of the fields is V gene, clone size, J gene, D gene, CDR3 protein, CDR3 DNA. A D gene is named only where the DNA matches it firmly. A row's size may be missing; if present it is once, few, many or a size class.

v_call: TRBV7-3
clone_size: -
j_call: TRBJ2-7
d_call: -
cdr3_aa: CASRPRGSTSEQYF
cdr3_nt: TGTGCCAGCAGACCGCGGGGCAGCACAAGCGAGCAGTACTTC

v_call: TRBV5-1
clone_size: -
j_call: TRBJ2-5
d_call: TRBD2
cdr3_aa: CASSQVGTSGGLQETQYF
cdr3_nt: TGCGCCAGCAGCCAAGTCGGGACTAGCGGGGGCCTACAAGAGACCCAGTACTTC

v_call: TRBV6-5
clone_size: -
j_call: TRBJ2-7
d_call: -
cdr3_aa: CASRYTRGPYEQYF
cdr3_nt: TGTGCCAGCAGATACACTCGGGGGCCCTACGAGCAGTACTTC

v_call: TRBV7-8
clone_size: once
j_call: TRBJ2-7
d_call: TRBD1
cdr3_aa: CASSLAGTGEQYF
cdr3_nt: TGTGCCAGCAGCTTAGCCGGGACAGGGGAGCAGTACTTC

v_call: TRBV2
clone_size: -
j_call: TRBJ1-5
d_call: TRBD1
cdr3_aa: CASNAGDRGHQPQHF
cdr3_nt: TGTGCCAGCAACGCTGGGGACAGGGGACATCAGCCCCAGCATTTT

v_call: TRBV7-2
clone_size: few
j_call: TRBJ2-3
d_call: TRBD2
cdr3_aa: CASSLAGREGTDTQYF
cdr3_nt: TGTGCCAGCAGCTTAGCGGGGCGGGAGGGCACAGATACGCAGTATTTT

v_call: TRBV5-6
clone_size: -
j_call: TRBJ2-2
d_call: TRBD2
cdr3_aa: CASSLVASGRVHTGELFF
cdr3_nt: TGTGCCAGCAGCTTGGTGGCTAGCGGGAGAGTTCACACCGGGGAGCTGTTTTTT

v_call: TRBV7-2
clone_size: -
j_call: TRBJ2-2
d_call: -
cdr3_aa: CASSLVAPNTGELFF
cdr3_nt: TGTGCCAGCAGCTTAGTCGCGCCGAACACCGGGGAGCTGTTTTTT

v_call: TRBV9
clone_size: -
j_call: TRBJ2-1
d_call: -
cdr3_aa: CASSVALGQSSYNEQFF
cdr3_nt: TGTGCCAGCAGCGTAGCGCTGGGGCAGAGCTCCTACAATGAGCAGTTCTTC

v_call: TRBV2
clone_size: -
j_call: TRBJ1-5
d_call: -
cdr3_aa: CASSEGIRDQPQHF
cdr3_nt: TGTGCCAGCAGTGAGGGGATCAGGGACCAGCCCCAGCATTTT

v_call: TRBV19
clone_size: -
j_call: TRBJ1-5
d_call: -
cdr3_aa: CASTEQGSNQPQHF
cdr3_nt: TGTGCCAGTACCGAACAGGGAAGCAATCAGCCCCAGCATTTT

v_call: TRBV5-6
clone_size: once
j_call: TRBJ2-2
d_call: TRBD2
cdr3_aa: CASSLAGIYTGELFF
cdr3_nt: TGTGCCAGCAGCCTAGCGGGCATTTACACCGGGGAGCTGTTTTTT

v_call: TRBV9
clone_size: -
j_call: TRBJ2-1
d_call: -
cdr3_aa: CASSVDPVSSYNEQFF
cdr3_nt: TGTGCCAGCAGCGTAGATCCAGTGAGCTCCTACAATGAGCAGTTCTTC

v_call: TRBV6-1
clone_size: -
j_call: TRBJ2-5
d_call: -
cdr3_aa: CASSGGSGETQYF
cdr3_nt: TGTGCCAGCAGTGGCGGATCCGGGGAGACCCAGTACTTC

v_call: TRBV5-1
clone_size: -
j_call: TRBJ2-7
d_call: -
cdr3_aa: CASSLVGSEQYF
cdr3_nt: TGCGCCAGCAGCTTGGTAGGGTCCGAGCAGTACTTC

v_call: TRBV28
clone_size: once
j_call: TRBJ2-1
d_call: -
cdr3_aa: CASSSGGAAYNEQFF
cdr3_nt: TGTGCCAGCAGTTCCGGGGGAGCCGCTTACAATGAGCAGTTCTTC

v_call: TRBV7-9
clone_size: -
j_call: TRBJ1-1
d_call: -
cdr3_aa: CASRSLGDTEAFF
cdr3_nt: TGTGCCAGCAGATCGCTGGGGGACACTGAAGCTTTCTTT

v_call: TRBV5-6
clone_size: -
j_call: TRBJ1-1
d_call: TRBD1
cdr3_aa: CASSPDRDFRAFF
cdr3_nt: TGTGCCAGCAGCCCTGACAGGGACTTTCGGGCTTTCTTT

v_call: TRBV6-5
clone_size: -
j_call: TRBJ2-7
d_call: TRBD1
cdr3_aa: CASSYADRLVEQYF
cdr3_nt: TGTGCCAGCAGTTACGCGGACAGGTTGGTCGAGCAGTACTTC

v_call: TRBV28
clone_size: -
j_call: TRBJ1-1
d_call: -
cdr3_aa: CASLKRSSGAFF
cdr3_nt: TGTGCCAGCTTAAAGCGGTCAAGTGGAGCTTTCTTT

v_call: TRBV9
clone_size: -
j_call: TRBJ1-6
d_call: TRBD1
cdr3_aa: CASSVQGDSPLHF
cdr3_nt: TGTGCCAGCAGCGTGCAGGGGGATTCACCCCTCCACTTT

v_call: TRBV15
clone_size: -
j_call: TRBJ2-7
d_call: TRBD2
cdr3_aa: CATSRDRGLAGNHEQYF
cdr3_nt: TGTGCCACCAGCAGAGATCGGGGACTAGCGGGAAACCACGAGCAGTACTTC

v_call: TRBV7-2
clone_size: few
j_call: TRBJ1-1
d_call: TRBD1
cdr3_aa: CASSPRGGSRNTEAFF
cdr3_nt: TGTGCCAGCAGCCCCCGAGGGGGCAGCCGGAACACTGAAGCTTTCTTT

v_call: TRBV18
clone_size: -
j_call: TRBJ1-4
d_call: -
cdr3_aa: CASSDGYNNEKLFF
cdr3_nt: TGTGCCAGCTCGGACGGATACAATAATGAAAAACTGTTTTTT

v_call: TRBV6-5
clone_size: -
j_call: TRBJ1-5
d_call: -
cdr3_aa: CASRIERNSNQPQHF
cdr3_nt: TGTGCCAGCCGGATTGAACGGAATAGCAATCAGCCCCAGCATTTT

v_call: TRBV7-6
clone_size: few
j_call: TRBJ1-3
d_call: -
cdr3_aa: CASSHPRFSGNTIYF
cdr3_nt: TGTGCCAGCAGCCATCCACGGTTCTCTGGAAACACCATATATTTT

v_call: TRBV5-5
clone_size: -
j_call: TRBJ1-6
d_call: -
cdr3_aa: CASSPSAEPNSPLHF
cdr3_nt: TGTGCCAGCAGCCCGTCCGCCGAACCAAATTCACCCCTCCACTTT

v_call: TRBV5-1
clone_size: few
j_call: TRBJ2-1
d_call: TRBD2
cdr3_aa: CASSNTQREVYNEQFF
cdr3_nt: TGCGCCAGCAGCAACACCCAGCGGGAGGTCTACAATGAGCAGTTCTTC

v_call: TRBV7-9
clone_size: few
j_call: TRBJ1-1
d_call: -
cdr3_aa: CASSLALTPRGAFF
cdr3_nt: TGTGCCAGCAGCTTAGCGTTGACACCTCGCGGGGCTTTCTTT

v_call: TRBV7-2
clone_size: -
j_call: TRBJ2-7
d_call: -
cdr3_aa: CASSLESGPSREQYF
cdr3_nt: TGTGCCAGCAGCTTAGAGAGCGGCCCCTCTCGGGAGCAGTACTTC

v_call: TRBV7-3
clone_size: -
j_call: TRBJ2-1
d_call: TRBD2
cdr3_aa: CASSSRGGPDEQFF
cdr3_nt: TGTGCCAGCAGCTCGCGGGGGGGCCCCGATGAGCAGTTCTTC

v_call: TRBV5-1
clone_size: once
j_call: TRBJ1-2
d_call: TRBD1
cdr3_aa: CASSLPGQGYGYTF
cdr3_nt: TGCGCCAGCAGCCTACCCGGACAGGGCTATGGCTACACCTTC

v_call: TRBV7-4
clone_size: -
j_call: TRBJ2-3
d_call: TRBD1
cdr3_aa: CASRSGQETSTDTQYF
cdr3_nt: TGTGCCAGCAGATCCGGACAGGAGACTAGCACAGATACGCAGTATTTT

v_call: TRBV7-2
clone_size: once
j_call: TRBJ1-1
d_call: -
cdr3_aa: CASSFLNEAFF
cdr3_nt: TGTGCCAGCAGCTTCCTAAATGAAGCTTTCTTT

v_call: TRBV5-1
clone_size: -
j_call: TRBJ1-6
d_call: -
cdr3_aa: CASSLGGQRAYNSPLHF
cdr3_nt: TGCGCCAGCAGCTTGGGCGGACAGCGCGCCTATAATTCACCCCTCCACTTT

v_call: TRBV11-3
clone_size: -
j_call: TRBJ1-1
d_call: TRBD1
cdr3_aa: CASSLSGQGGTEAFF
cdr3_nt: TGTGCCAGCAGCTTAAGTGGACAGGGGGGCACTGAAGCTTTCTTT

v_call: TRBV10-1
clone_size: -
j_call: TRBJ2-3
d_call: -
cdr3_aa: CASSESGGTQYF
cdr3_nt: TGCGCCAGCAGTGAGTCGGGGGGTACGCAGTATTTT

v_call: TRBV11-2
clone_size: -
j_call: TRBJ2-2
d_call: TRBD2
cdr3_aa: CASSLRAGGPGGELFF
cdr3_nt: TGTGCCAGCAGCTTACGGGCGGGAGGGCCCGGCGGGGAGCTGTTTTTT

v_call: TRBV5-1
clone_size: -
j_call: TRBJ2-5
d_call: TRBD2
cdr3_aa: CASSSGLAGLETQYF
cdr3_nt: TGCGCCAGCAGCTCGGGACTAGCGGGACTGGAGACCCAGTACTTC

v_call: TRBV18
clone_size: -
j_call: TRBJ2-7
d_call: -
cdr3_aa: CASSRSRDTTYEQYF
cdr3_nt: TGTGCCAGCTCGCGCAGTCGGGACACCACCTACGAGCAGTACTTC

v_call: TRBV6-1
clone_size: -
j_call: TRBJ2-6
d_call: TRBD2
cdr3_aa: CASSEAGLAGVSSSGANVLTF
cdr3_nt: TGTGCCAGCAGTGAAGCAGGACTAGCGGGAGTATCGAGCTCTGGGGCCAACGTCCTGACTTTC

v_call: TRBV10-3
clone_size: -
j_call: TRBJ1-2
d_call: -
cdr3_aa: CAISEVYGYTF
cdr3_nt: TGTGCCATCAGTGAGGTATATGGCTACACCTTC

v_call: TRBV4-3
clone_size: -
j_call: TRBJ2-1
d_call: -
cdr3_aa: CASSQERNNEQFF
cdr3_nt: TGCGCCAGCAGCCAAGAGCGAAACAATGAGCAGTTCTTC

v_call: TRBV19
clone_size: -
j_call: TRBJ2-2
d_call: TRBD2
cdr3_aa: CARLAIYTGELFF
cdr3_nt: TGTGCCCGACTAGCCATCTACACCGGGGAGCTGTTTTTT

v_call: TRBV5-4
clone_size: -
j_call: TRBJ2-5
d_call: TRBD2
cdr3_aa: CASSLRSGGMGQETQYF
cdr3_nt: TGTGCCAGCAGCTTGAGGTCGGGAGGGATGGGCCAAGAGACCCAGTACTTC

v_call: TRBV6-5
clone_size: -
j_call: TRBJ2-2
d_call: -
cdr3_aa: CASRTGLRGTGELFF
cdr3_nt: TGTGCCAGCAGGACCGGTTTACGGGGCACCGGGGAGCTGTTTTTT

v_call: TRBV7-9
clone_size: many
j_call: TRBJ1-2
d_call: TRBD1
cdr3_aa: CASSLGAGGVNYGYTF
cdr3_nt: TGTGCCAGCAGCTTAGGGGCAGGGGGTGTGAACTATGGCTACACCTTC

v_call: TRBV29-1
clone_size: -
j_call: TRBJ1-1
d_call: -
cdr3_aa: CSVLGEDDTEAFF
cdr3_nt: TGCAGCGTTTTAGGGGAAGATGACACTGAAGCTTTCTTT

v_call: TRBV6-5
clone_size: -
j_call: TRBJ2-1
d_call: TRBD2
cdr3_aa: CASSRGTSGSNEQFF
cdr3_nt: TGTGCCAGCAGTAGAGGGACTAGCGGGAGCAATGAGCAGTTCTTC

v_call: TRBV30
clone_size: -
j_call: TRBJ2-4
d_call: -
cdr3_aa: CAWSGQKNIQYF
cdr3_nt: TGTGCCTGGAGTGGGCAGAAAAACATTCAGTACTTC

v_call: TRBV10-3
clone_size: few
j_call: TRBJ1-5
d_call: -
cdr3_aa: CAITQDSNQPQHF
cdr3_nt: TGTGCCATCACCCAGGATAGCAATCAGCCCCAGCATTTT